The next 23 T cell receptor beta chains were all read from a single sample in a study of shared clonotypes between healthy human individuals. The naive CD8 subset, CD45RO-negative cells positively selected for CCR7, excluded terminally differentiated effector memory CD45RA+ cells. Profiled with immunoSEQ multiplex PCR; TCRdb holds only in-frame clones, not every one. The data show more than 2 million clones, with 93% seen just once and around 1.7% held by the top ten. What was sequenced was naive CD8+ T cells from PBMCs. Receptors were obtained from a man younger than 35 in good health. Some clones in this sample may be carry-over from other donors' samples.

The gene calls are TRBV28 and TRBJ2-7; D unresolved. The ends were cut back, 3 bases at V and 7 bases at J, with 25 bases in the middle. The CDR3 sequence is 17 residues long. Germline lookup yields CDR1 MDHEN and CDR2 SYDVKM. CDR3 region: CASSFLPTLSLGKEQYF. The CDR3 DNA sequence: TGTGCCAGCAGTTTTTTACCTACCCTATCCCTAGGCAAGGAGCAGTACTTC.

V and J are TRBV6-1 and TRBJ2-7; TRBD2 matches at 12 bases. Germline lookup yields CDR1 MNHNS and CDR2 SASEGT. J lost 0 bases, V lost 6 bases, and 9 bases had no gene match. The CDR3 covers 17 residues. CDR3 in DNA: TGTGCCAGCAGGGAAAATCGACTAGCGGGGGTCTCCTACGAGCAGTACTTC. It translates to CASRENRLAGVSYEQYF.

This clone appeared a single time. The chain uses TRBV9 and TRBJ1-1, with a tentative D call TRBD1 (6 bases). Germline V gene lookup returns CDR1 SGDLS and CDR2 YYNGEE. There are 15 residues in the CDR3. Between the trimmed V and J ends, which lost 3 bases and 5 bases, there was a span of 17 bases. The CDR3 DNA reads as TGTGCCAGCAGCGGCCTCGGGGGGGGCACGACTGAAGCTTTCTTT. Its protein product is CASSGLGGGTTEAFF.

This chain's CDR3 is CASSAGSNQPQHF. In nucleotides, the CDR3 is TGTGCCAGCAGCGCCGGAAGCAATCAGCCCCAGCATTTT. V gene TRBV7-2 combines with J gene TRBJ1-5; no clear D gene. The CDR3 runs 13 residues. From germline, CDR1 is SGHTA and CDR2 FQGNSA. The V end was cut by 5 bases, the J end by 1 base, with 6 bases between.

The J gene is TRBJ2-1, the V gene TRBV4-1; 13 nucleotides line up with TRBD2. In germline, CDR1 is MGHRA, CDR2 YSYEKL. The CDR3 loop spans 15 amino acids. With 4 bases clipped from V and 9 bases from J, the junction kept 6 bases outside the gene matches. CDR3 region: CASSLGLAGVLEQFF. The CDR3 DNA follows: TGCGCCAGCAGCCTCGGACTAGCGGGAGTTCTTGAGCAGTTCTTC.

The chain recombines TRBV6-5 with TRBJ2-7, with D possibly matching TRBD2 (5 bases). The CDR3 contains 13 residues. Trimming took 6 bases from V and 4 from J, leaving 13 bases between them. Germline CDR1 MNHEY, CDR2 SVGAGI. CDR3 DNA: TGTGCCAGCAGCCGGGATCCGGGTTACGAGCAGTACTTC. As protein: CASSRDPGYEQYF.

The rearrangement uses TRBV5-5 and TRBJ2-3, with D maybe TRBD1 (6 bases). CDR3 size: 14 residues. Germline CDR1 SGHKS, CDR2 YYEKEE (reference sequence). The V gene lost 1 base and the J gene lost 3 bases, with 9 bases spanning the gap. The chain's CDR3 is CASSLITGTDTQYF. DNA of the CDR3: TGTGCCAGCAGCTTGATAACAGGGACAGATACGCAGTATTTT.

The genes are TRBV2 and TRBJ2-7, with D tentatively TRBD2 (5 bases). V was clipped by 7 bases and J by 2 bases, with 18 bases between them. CDR1 SNHLY and CDR2 FYNNEI come from the germline V gene. The CDR3 is 15 residues long. CDR3 amino acids: CASIPREPLPYEQYF. The CDR3 nucleotides read TGTGCCAGCATCCCCCGGGAACCCCTACCCTACGAGCAGTACTTC.

The chain uses TRBV19 and TRBJ2-1; 7 bases are a match to TRBD2. The CDR3 is 15 residues long. Germline loops: CDR1 LNHDA, CDR2 SQIVND (reference sequence). The V gene end was trimmed by 5 bases and the J gene end by 6 bases; junction bases not matched to a gene: 10. The CDR3 reads CASSPGTTLFNEQFF. The CDR3 bases are TGTGCCAGTAGTCCCGGGACTACTCTCTTCAATGAGCAGTTCTTC. Full variable domain (remainder filled in from reference TRBV19 and TRBJ2-1): DGGITQSPKYLFRKEGQNVTLSCEQNLNHDAMYWYRQDPGQGLRLIYYSQIVNDFQKGDIAEGYSVSREKKESFPLTVTSAQKNPTAFYLCASSPGTTLFNEQFFGPGTRLTVL.

Written as DNA, the CDR3 is TGTGCCAGCAGAGCGGGGGCGAAGAATGAGCAGTTCTTC. It translates to CASRAGAKNEQFF. The chain employs TRBV6-1 and TRBJ2-1; 8 positions agree with TRBD2. This CDR3 comprises 13 residues. With 6 bases clipped from V and 7 bases from J, the junction kept 5 bases outside the gene matches. Germline CDR1 is MNHNS and CDR2 is SASEGT.

This chain joins TRBV28 and TRBJ2-7, with D unclear. CDR1 and CDR2 (germline): MDHEN, SYDVKM. Deletions cut 6 bases from V and 0 bases from J, with 12 bases between. The CDR3 has 14 residues. CDR3 sequence: CASSSLLSSYEQYF. In DNA form, the CDR3 reads TGTGCCAGCAGCTCGTTGCTTAGCTCCTACGAGCAGTACTTC.

This clone has just one count. This chain links TRBV10-2 with TRBJ2-7; perhaps TRBD2 as D (6 bases). V lost 4 bases, J lost 2 bases, and 9 bases lay in between. This CDR3 is built from 13 residues. CDR1 and CDR2 (germline): WSHSY, SAAADI. The CDR3 loop is CASSGTTPYEQYF. CDR3 in DNA: TGCGCCAGCAGTGGGACTACACCCTACGAGCAGTACTTC.

The rearrangement joins TRBV7-2 to TRBJ2-1; 12 bases line up with TRBD2. V dropped 5 bases and J dropped 4; count of bases not matched to a gene: 6. The CDR3 extends over 16 amino acids. Germline-derived CDR1 and CDR2 are SGHTA and FQGNSA. The CDR3 loop is CASSPRLAGAYNEQFF. The CDR3 region has the DNA TGTGCCAGCAGCCCGAGACTAGCGGGAGCATACAATGAGCAGTTCTTC.

V is TRBV11-2 and J is TRBJ2-5; the match to TRBD2 covers 14 bases. V was pared by 5 bases and J by 4 bases, with 9 bases of the junction left unmatched. From germline, CDR1 is SGHAT and CDR2 FQNNGV. The CDR3 runs to 17 residues. The CDR3 sequence: CASSPFRGLAGVETQYF. The CDR3 bases are TGTGCCAGCAGCCCTTTCAGGGGACTAGCGGGAGTAGAGACCCAGTACTTC.

This chain uses TRBV5-1 with TRBJ1-2; 9 bases line up with TRBD1. The CDR3 has 16 amino acids. The ends lost 4 bases at V and 0 bases at J; junction bases unmatched: 7. From germline, CDR1 is SGHRS and CDR2 YFSETQ. The CDR3 region is CASSKGQGLSNYGYTF. Written as DNA, the CDR3 is TGCGCCAGCAGCAAGGGACAGGGATTATCTAACTATGGCTACACCTTC.

V and J are TRBV15 and TRBJ1-2; 9 positions match TRBD1. J lost 4 bases, V lost 4 bases, and 4 bases had no gene match. The CDR3 covers 14 residues. In germline, CDR1 is LNHNV, CDR2 YYDKDF (reference sequence). The CDR3 sequence: CATSTTGGGYGYTF. Written as DNA, the CDR3 is TGTGCCACCAGCACCACAGGGGGCGGCTATGGCTACACCTTC.

The genes are TRBV5-1 and TRBJ1-1; 7 positions match TRBD1. Germline-derived CDR1 and CDR2 are SGHRS and YFSETQ. J lost 10 bases, V lost 7 bases, and 13 bases had no gene match. The CDR3 has 13 amino acids. CDR3 nucleotides: TGCGCCAGCCAGGAGGGGGCAGTCGATTCAGCTTTCTTT. As protein: CASQEGAVDSAFF.

The chain's CDR3 is CASSLLARDGRDYEQYF. The CDR3 DNA is TGTGCCAGCAGTTTACTCGCCCGGGACGGGAGGGACTACGAGCAGTACTTC. The J gene is TRBJ2-7, the V gene TRBV27; 8 nucleotides align to TRBD2. In germline, CDR1 is MNHEY, CDR2 SMNVEV (reference sequence). This CDR3 spans 17 amino acids. V trimming: 2 bases; J trimming: 3 bases; junction bases outside the gene matches: 12.

The V call is TRBV7-2, the J call TRBJ2-3, with D unresolved. CDR1 is SGHTA, CDR2 FQGNSA, per germline. V was cut by 2 bases and J by 4 bases, with 7 bases left in between. The CDR3 sequence is 13 residues long. CDR3 in amino acids: CASSLLGPDTQYF. For the CDR3, the DNA is TGTGCCAGCAGCTTATTAGGCCCAGATACGCAGTATTTT.

V gene TRBV9 combines with J gene TRBJ1-2, with D hard to call. CDR3 length: 18 residues. Trimming removed 4 bases at V and 1 base at J, with 23 bases between. Germline V CDR1 and CDR2: SGDLS, YYNGEE. The CDR3 is CASSPQDPEDFINYGYTF. CDR3 coding DNA: TGTGCCAGCAGCCCTCAGGACCCAGAGGACTTCATTAACTATGGCTACACCTTC. Complete variable domain (other parts from reference TRBV9 and TRBJ1-2): DSGVTQTPKHLITATGQRVTLRCSPRSGDLSVYWYQQSLDQGLQFLIQYYNGEERAKGNILERFSAQQFPDLHSELNLSSLELGDSALYFCASSPQDPEDFINYGYTFGSGTRLTVV.

The chain carries TRBV4-2 and TRBJ2-3; TRBD2 matches 8 bases. This CDR3 spans 16 amino acids. Trimming removed 3 bases from V and 1 base from J; junction bases left unmatched: 6. The germline CDR1 and CDR2 sequences are LGHNA and YNFKEQ. The CDR3 spells CASSHTSGWGTDTQYF. The CDR3 DNA sequence: TGTGCCAGCAGCCATACTAGCGGTTGGGGCACAGATACGCAGTATTTT.

The chain is built from TRBV6-1 and TRBJ2-1; D is uncertain. Trimming pared 7 bases from V and 1 base from J, leaving 14 bases between. There are 15 residues in the CDR3. Germline CDR1 MNHNS, CDR2 SASEGT. CDR3 DNA sequence: TGTGCCAGCACAGAACCGATGGTATCCTACAATGAGCAGTTCTTC. It encodes CASTEPMVSYNEQFF.

The genes are TRBV5-8 and TRBJ2-7; 8 bases match TRBD2. Germline V gives CDR1 SGHTS, CDR2 YDEGEE. J lost 3 bases, V lost 0 bases, and 5 bases had no gene match. This CDR3 has 15 residues. The CDR3 region has the DNA TGTGCCAGCAGCTTGGTACTAGCGGCCTACTACGAGCAGTACTTC. Protein sequence: CASSLVLAAYYEQYF. Using reference TRBV5-8 and TRBJ2-7 for the parts outside the CDR3, the full variable domain is EAGVTQSPTHLIKTRGQQATLRCSPISGHTSVYWYQQALGLGLQFLLWYDEGEERNRGNFPPRFSGRQFPNYSSELNVNALELEDSALYLCASSLVLAAYYEQYFGPGTRLTVT.